The entry that follows covers one T cell receptor beta chain sequence. Its antigen remains unidentified. V lost 4 bases to trimming and J lost 0 bases, with 6 bases between them. Germline values: CDR1 GTSNPN, CDR2 SVGIG (reference sequence). This CDR3 spans 12 amino acids. These data come from a study of OX40 agonist ivuxolimab in advanced cancers. About the research overall: Therapy given before enrollment (anti-PD-1, anti-PD-L1 or anti-CTLA-4) was allowed, and over 35% had some.

Overall study findings and caveats: Certain nonresponders likewise exhibited a low normalized T-cell clonal expansion. CD8+ T cells were the subset that, on average, had more expanded clones than CD4+.

Produced via immunoSEQ multiplex PCR; TCRdb's table is partial and in-frame only. The sample lists under 90,000 clones, 84% seen once, with roughly 2% in the top ten. Autoimmune disease history or systemic immunosuppression was exclusionary. The TCR was taken from an adult with an advanced solid tumor such as melanoma, head and neck, liver or kidney cancer. The specimen comprised CD4+ or CD8+ T cells sorted from blood, sampled in a trial of the OX40 agonist ivuxolimab. The rearrangement joins TRBV30 to TRBJ2-5, with D uncertain. CDR3 coding DNA: TGTGCCTGGACCTCAAACCAAGAGACCCAGTACTTC. Translation: CAWTSNQETQYF.